This entry describes one T cell receptor (beta chain). Its antigen is as yet unknown. This sample stems from a study of cytomegalovirus exposure and HLA in healthy donors. General study results and limits: Later analysis indicated greater clonal expansion among HLA-associated TCR beta chains than among equally common other chains. A later analysis linked a missense DCLRE1C variant to TCR beta V- and J-gene trimming.

CDR3 length: 14 amino acids. In germline, CDR1 is MNHNS, CDR2 SASEGT. V lost 6 bases to trimming and J lost 6 bases, with 17 bases between them. The PCR made use of 60 Vbeta and 13 Jbeta primers. The repertoire was sequenced with immunoSEQ multiplex PCR; TCRdb's copy has only in-frame clones and lacks some. The table records over 150,000 clones, approximately 77% of them present only once. The rearrangement links TRBV6-1 to TRBJ1-1; tentative D call: TRBD1 (6 bases). What was sequenced was PBMCs. This clonotype was sampled from a young man in good health and CMV-seronegative. The CDR3 sequence is CASSQGSGISEAFF. In nucleotides, the CDR3 is TGTGCCAGCAGCCAGGGGTCAGGGATATCTGAAGCTTTCTTT.